This record concerns one T cell receptor (beta chain) sequence. The target antigen is unknown. Sequenced by immunoSEQ multiplex PCR; TCRdb stores in-frame clones only, minus some. The sample has more than 75,000 clones, 90% to 95% seen once. The sample originates from a study of Tregs in tolerant kidney transplant recipients. Study results and caveats: In tolerant patients, donor-specific Tregs outgrew total Tregs, suggesting antigen-driven expansion. Biological reproducibility was not directly addressed, but technical replication error appeared minimal.

The germline V and J ends were trimmed by 6 bases and 4 bases, with 9 bases remaining between them. The CDR3 has 12 amino acids. Germline lookup yields CDR1 KGHSH and CDR2 LQKENI. Thawed PBMCs were FACS-sorted into unstimulated CD4+CD25+CD127- regulatory T cells, CD4+CD25- non-regulatory cells, CD4 and CD8 cells. The chain couples TRBV18 to TRBJ1-2, with D tentatively TRBD1 (5 bases). The sample consisted of CD4+ T cells from blood, taken before the transplant. The source is a human donor who received a combined kidney and bone marrow transplant. CDR3 nucleotides: TGTGCCAGCTCCTCGACAGCCTATGGCTACACCTTC. Residues: CASSSTAYGYTF.